Below are 13 T cell receptor beta chains sequenced from a single sample in a study of regulatory T cells in long-lasting Graves disease. Through Arm-PCR of CDR3 regions and iRepertoire HTBI primers, TCR beta libraries were built. TCRdb called the multiplex PCR reads again in MiXCR, with one record for every CDR3 protein. Among around 480,000 distinct CDR3 sequences listed, 15% to 20% were seen once. Time point defined: newly diagnosed GD, antithyroid drugs for less than 3 months. PBMC RNA was the source of the TCR library. These same records also appear under a second study, on T cells in Graves' hyperthyroidism and ophthalmopathy.

The sequenced sample was peripheral blood mononuclear cells (PBMCs), obtained at new diagnosis, from a patient treated with antithyroid drugs. These TCRs come from a middle-aged woman with Graves disease.

V gene TRBV28 combines with J gene TRBJ2-3, with 12 bases aligning to TRBD1. The assigned J gene may be wrong: the sequence end matches TRBJ2-7 better. CDR1 MDHEN and CDR2 SYDVKM come from the germline V gene. CDR3 size: 16 residues. Written as DNA, the CDR3 is TGTGCCAGCAGTTTCTTCGGGACAGGGGGCCTCTACGAGCAGTACTTC. It encodes CASSFFGTGGLYEQYF.

In this sample, this clonotype turned up many times. The J gene is TRBJ2-3, the V gene TRBV12-3 or TRBV12-4, with D tentatively TRBD1 (5 bases). This CDR3 contains 14 residues. Trimming cost V 3 bases and J 2 bases, with 9 bases left between them. The chain's CDR3 is CASSLGHNTDTQYF. The DNA of the CDR3 is TGTGCCAGCAGTTTGGGGCACAACACAGATACGCAGTATTTT.

This clonotype was found a few times. V usage is TRBV6-6 and J usage is TRBJ2-7; D not certain. The CDR3 consists of 15 residues. Per germline, CDR1 MNHNY and CDR2 SVGAGI (reference sequence). V lost 0 bases, J lost 0 bases, and 9 bases lay in between. The CDR3 sequence is CASSYSEQRSYEQYF. The CDR3 DNA is TGTGCCAGCAGTTACTCGGAGCAGCGCTCCTACGAGCAGTACTTC.

J is TRBJ1-1 and V is TRBV15; D gene uncertain. CDR3 length: 14 amino acids. The V and J ends lost 0 bases and 3 bases respectively, with 8 bases between them. Germline-derived CDR1 and CDR2 are LNHNV and YYDKDF (reference sequence). The CDR3 DNA reads TGTGCCACCAGCAGAGACGGGCAAGACACTGAAGCTTTCTTT. Its translation is CATSRDGQDTEAFF.

This clonotype was seen at least ten times. This chain links TRBV4-1 with TRBJ1-2; 7 nucleotides agree with TRBD1. Germline CDR1 is MGHRA and CDR2 is YSYEKL. CDR3 length: 15 amino acids. V shed 4 bases, J shed 4 bases, and the junction held 9 bases outside the gene matches. The CDR3 sequence is CASSPHRDSSYGYTF. Written as DNA, the CDR3 is TGCGCCAGCAGCCCCCACCGGGACAGTAGCTATGGCTACACCTTC.

The rearrangement joins TRBV10-3 to TRBJ1-2, with TRBD1 as a possible D gene (5 bases). The CDR3 loop spans 14 amino acids. V gave up 2 bases and J gave up 4 bases, with 11 bases separating them. CDR1 is ENHRY and CDR2 is SYGVKD in the germline V gene. The CDR3 nucleotides read TGTGCCATCAGTGAGGGGGGGGTCGTCTATGGCTACACCTTC. Translation: CAISEGGVVYGYTF.

This clonotype occurred many times. This chain joins TRBV9 and TRBJ2-2; a weak D match, TRBD1 (6 bases). The length of the CDR3 is 16 residues. Germline CDR1 is SGDLS and CDR2 is YYNGEE. V gave up 0 bases and J gave up 1 base, with 10 bases separating them. This CDR3 is CASSVGGQLNTGELFF. The CDR3 coding sequence is TGTGCCAGCAGCGTAGGTGGACAGTTGAACACCGGGGAGCTGTTTTTT. The full variable domain, completed using reference TRBV9 and TRBJ2-2, is DSGVTQTPKHLITATGQRVTLRCSPRSGDLSVYWYQQSLDQGLQFLIQYYNGEERAKGNILERFSAQQFPDLHSELNLSSLELGDSALYFCASSVGGQLNTGELFFGEGSRLTVL.

The chain joins TRBV19 to TRBJ1-2; weak D call: TRBD1 (6 bases). The CDR3 consists of 14 residues. Germline V gene data show CDR1 as LNHDA and CDR2 as SQIVND (reference sequence). V dropped 11 bases and J dropped 0 bases, with 16 bases sitting between them. The DNA for the CDR3 is TGTGCCGTCTTACCACAGGGATCTAACTATGGCTACACCTTC. This translates into CAVLPQGSNYGYTF.

This clonotype occurred many times. This chain links TRBV30 with TRBJ1-5; no reliable D call. This CDR3 has 16 amino acids. Germline-derived CDR1 and CDR2 are GTSNPN and SVGIG (reference sequence). V dropped 3 bases and J dropped 1 base, with 16 bases sitting between them. This CDR3 is CAWSPRSGLSNQPQHF. Written as DNA, the CDR3 is TGTGCCTGGAGCCCCAGGTCGGGTTTGAGCAATCAGCCCCAGCATTTT.

A few counts support this clonotype. This chain connects TRBV11-2 to TRBJ1-2, with 11 bases that match TRBD1. Looked up from germline, CDR1 is SGHAT and CDR2 is FQNNGV. Unmatched junction bases numbered 6, after V lost 5 bases and J lost 4 bases. The CDR3 totals 15 residues. The CDR3 sequence is CASSPGQGDFYGYTF. CDR3 nucleotides: TGTGCCAGCAGCCCGGGACAGGGGGATTTCTATGGCTACACCTTC. Full variable domain (missing parts from reference TRBV11-2 and TRBJ1-2): EAGVAQSPRYKIIEKRQSVAFWCNPISGHATLYWYQQILGQGPKLLIQFQNNGVVDDSQLPKDRFSAERLKGVDSTLKIQPAKLEDSAVYLCASSPGQGDFYGYTFGSGTRLTVV.

In this sample, this clonotype turned up many times. CDR3 residues: CASSLGLAGDHSTDTQYF. DNA for the CDR3: TGTGCCAGCAGCTTAGGACTAGCGGGGGACCATAGCACAGATACGCAGTATTTT. The chain employs TRBV11-2 and TRBJ2-3, with 12 nucleotides matching TRBD2. The germline V gene encodes CDR1 SGHAT and CDR2 FQNNGV. Germline trimming cut 1 base from V and 0 bases from J; bases unmatched to any gene: 5. The CDR3 runs 18 residues.

This chain connects TRBV24-1 to TRBJ2-2, with 9 bases fitting TRBD1. Germline loops: CDR1 KGHDR, CDR2 SFDVKD. The CDR3 covers 16 residues. V was pared by 3 bases and J by 4 bases, with 5 bases of the junction left unmatched. CDR3 sequence reads: CATSDPGTGPTGELFF. The CDR3 DNA follows: TGTGCCACCAGTGATCCCGGGACAGGGCCCACCGGGGAGCTGTTTTTT.

This clonotype showed up many times. The chain couples TRBV27 to TRBJ1-4; D perhaps matches TRBD1 (6 bases). CDR1 and CDR2 from the germline V gene are MNHEY and SMNVEV (reference sequence). This CDR3 contains 17 residues. Deletions cut 3 bases from V and 6 bases from J, with 20 bases between. In nucleotides, the CDR3 is TGTGCCAGCAGTTTTCCTCCCGATGACAGGTCGGATGAAAAACTGTTTTTT. Protein product: CASSFPPDDRSDEKLFF.